This T cell receptor beta chain appears in the sequencing data of a study of cytomegalovirus exposure and HLA in healthy donors. Study outcomes and limitations: Accounts indicate the classifier identified cytomegalovirus status with strong specificity and sensitivity. V- and J-gene trimming of TCR beta was linked (in a later analysis) to a missense DCLRE1C variant. Despite most TCR sequences being rare, some public TCRs occurred in many donors.

Worth noting for this clone: Antigen: not known.

13 Jbeta primers and 60 Vbeta primers were used for the PCR. In the original workflow: In a later analysis, the count reached 75 million to 90 million unique TCR beta chains, with roughly 12 million shared. Only in-frame clones appear in the TCRdb table, and some are missing; sequencing was by immunoSEQ multiplex PCR. The V and J calls and the clone size are those of that table, but D and trimming were determined from the DNA. The repertoire includes fewer than 75,000 clones, about 82% of them detected once, and roughly 4.7% sits in the top ten. There are 15 residues in the CDR3. Germline assignment: CDR1 LGHNA and CDR2 YNFKEQ. Between the trimmed V and J ends, which lost 2 bases and 4 bases, there was a span of 13 bases.

The receptor comes from a woman aged 25 to 39 in good health and CMV-seronegative. Sequencing was done on a sample of PBMCs. This chain uses TRBV4-2 with TRBJ2-3; tentatively, D is TRBD2 (6 bases). CDR3 nucleotide sequence: TGTGCCAGCAGCCAACATACGGGAGATTCAGATACGCAGTATTTT. This codes for CASSQHTGDSDTQYF.